Described below is a single TCR beta chain sequence and its context. No antigen is known for it. Qualities for individual bases were not recorded, and no much larger clone is one base off. Inclusive of the bounding cysteine and phenylalanine, the CDR3 is 13 residues long. Solely the CDR3 DNA is kept, with 39 bases framed from the first base. V loses 8 bases of germline sequence and J loses 1 base, and the interval between the two ends is 11 bases. From the germline V gene, CDR1 is SNHLY and CDR2 is FYNNEI. The data derive from a study of early T cells in non-severe SARS-CoV-2 infection (dated by TCRdb to the early 2020s). Notes on the research overall: TCR sequencing used bulk RNA from unsorted whole blood, so alpha and beta chains could not be paired.

Receptor libraries were prepared by 5' RACE. TCRdb shows the sequencer as NextSeq 500. The TCR library protocol attached unique molecular identifiers to individual cDNA molecules to correct for sequencing error and PCR bias. Both TCR alpha and beta chains were sequenced, and tight co-correlation was observed between alpha and beta sequence abundances in each sample. The authors processed their data as follows. Decombinator V4 was used to annotate TCR sequences for V gene, J gene and CDR3. Expanded TCRs were defined as changing significantly between any two time points under a Poisson model with p below 0.0001. Abundances of TCRs were expressed as counts per million after normalisation to the total number of TCRs sequenced in each sample. MAIT TCRs were defined by TRAV1-2 paired with TRAJ12, TRAJ20 or TRAJ33, and iNKT TCRs by TRAV10 paired with TRAJ18. VDJdb, accessed 1 November 2021, was searched for CMV, EBV and SARS-CoV-2 annotated TCRs, with TCRs annotated for multiple antigens excluded. Starting from the raw public reads, TCRdb applied fastp trimming at Q25, assembled clones with MiXCR and retained in-frame beta chains. Each entry merges the rows of one CDR3 protein and shows their most common DNA and genes. The V and J calls and clone size are TCRdb's, not the authors'. In this sample the table shows about 69,000 distinct CDR3 sequences, about 11% of which occur a single time. Of the sample, almost 6.5% falls within the top ten clones.

This was a case-control study nested in a cohort of healthcare workers in London, UK, who had nasopharyngeal swab PCR tests and blood samples taken every week. Healthcare workers were enrolled in the week of the UK lockdown, from 23 to 31 March 2020, and were followed every week for up to about 16 weeks. The paper as a whole reports these results and caveats: VDJdb matching was skewed toward anti-spike CD8 responses, so virus-specific expansions were likely underestimated and private and CD4 specificities were missed.

This receptor chain uses TRBV2 and TRBJ2-5; perhaps TRBD2 is the D gene, with 6 bases matching. This receptor was taken from an adult who was a healthcare worker with PCR-confirmed SARS-CoV-2 infection or an uninfected control (not recorded which). Sequenced input: whole blood. The DNA sequence is TGTGCCAGCGACCGACTAGTCCAAGAGACCCAGTACTTC. This codes for CASDRLVQETQYF.